Below, one T cell receptor (beta chain) is given with its context. Its target is unknown. Trimming cost V 1 base and J 0 bases, with 5 bases left between them. Germline-derived CDR1 and CDR2 are SGHDT and YYEEEE. This CDR3 has 14 amino acids. Sequencing used immunoSEQ multiplex PCR; TCRdb keeps in-frame clones, though not all of them. Among some 2 million clones listed, about 95% were seen once. It was CD45RO-negative cells, positively selected for CCR7, that made up naive CD8 cells, with terminally differentiated effector memory CD45RA+ cells excluded. This sample stems from a study of shared clonotypes between healthy human individuals. General study results and limits: The study found about 5% of naive CD4 clonotypes shared across several donors. Richness estimates generally favored naive over memory subsets. The low donor count limited represented genetic and exposure-history diversity.

This chain joins TRBV5-6 and TRBJ2-1, with D hard to call. The sequence derives from a man between 18 and 35 years old in good health. Material: naive CD8+ T cells sorted from blood. CDR3 DNA: TGTGCCAGCAGCTTGAAAAGCTCCTACAATGAGCAGTTCTTC. Its protein product is CASSLKSSYNEQFF.